This TCR beta chain appears in the sequencing data of a study of T cell repertoires in cytomegalovirus infection. Study background: Through public TCR beta signatures, both CMV infection and matching HLA type were indicated. General observations from the study: The cumulative frequency of public TCR beta families distinguished individuals who carried CMV together with the relevant HLA. Predominance within the ex vivo response was attributable to HLA-C-restricted CMV-specific TCR beta clonotypes.

TCRdb ran MiXCR on the reads and lists one entry per CDR3 protein. The data hold fewer than 550,000 distinct CDR3 sequences, with 30% to 40% observed a single time. The V gene lost 5 bases and the J gene lost 3 bases, with 10 bases spanning the gap. This CDR3 is built from 14 residues. CDR1 and CDR2 (germline): MDHEN, SYDVKM. This clonotype was seen repeatedly, ten times or more. Its target is not known. Sequencing was carried out using PBMCs. This chain uses TRBV28 with TRBJ1-4; D unclear. The receptor was isolated from a human donor in good health (CMV status not recorded). Some clones in this sample may be carry-over from other donors' samples. In nucleotides, the CDR3 is TGTGCCAGCAGTCCCGAACCAGCTAATGAAAAACTGTTTTTT. Residues: CASSPEPANEKLFF.